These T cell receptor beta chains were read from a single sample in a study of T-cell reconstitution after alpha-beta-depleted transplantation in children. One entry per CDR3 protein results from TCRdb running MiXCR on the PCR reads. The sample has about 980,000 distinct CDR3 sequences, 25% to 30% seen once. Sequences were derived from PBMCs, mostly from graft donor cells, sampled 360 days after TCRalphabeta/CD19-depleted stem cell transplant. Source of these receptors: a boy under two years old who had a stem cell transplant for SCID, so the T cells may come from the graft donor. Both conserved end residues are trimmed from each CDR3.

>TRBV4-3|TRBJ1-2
ASSQVAQGLDYGYT
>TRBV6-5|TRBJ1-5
ASSYSMTGGQPQH
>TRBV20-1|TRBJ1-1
SARGEGAQNTEAF
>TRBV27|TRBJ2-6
ASKLRTVLAGANVLT
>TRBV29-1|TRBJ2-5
SVDVLRGETQY
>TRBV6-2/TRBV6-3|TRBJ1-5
ASSYSRQSSQH
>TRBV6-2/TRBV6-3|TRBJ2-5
ASRSGDGETQY
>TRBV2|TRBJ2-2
ASSPQGLVKGSGELF
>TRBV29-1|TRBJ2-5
SVAKPGLARKTQY
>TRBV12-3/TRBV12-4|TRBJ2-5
ASSYGPKLDQETQY
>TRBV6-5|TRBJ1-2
ASSYGQANYGYT
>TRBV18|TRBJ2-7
ASSRQGATEQY
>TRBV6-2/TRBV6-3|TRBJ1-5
ASRVTGDGNQPQH
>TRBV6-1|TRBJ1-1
ASNSGGRTEAF
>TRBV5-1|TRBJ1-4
ASSSPGPGEKLF
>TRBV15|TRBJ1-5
ATSSRDRGFSNQPQH
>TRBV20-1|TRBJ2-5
SAGQGAGAQETQY
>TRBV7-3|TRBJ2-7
ASSPRDRASYEQY
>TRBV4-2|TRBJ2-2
ASSQITGGTGELF
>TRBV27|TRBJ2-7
ASSPRGTGIWEQY
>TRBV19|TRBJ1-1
ASSIARERTEAF
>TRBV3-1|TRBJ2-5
ASSHGGGASETQY
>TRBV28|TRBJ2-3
ASSRGPRIDTQY
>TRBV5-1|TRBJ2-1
ASSSHTTGSDEQF
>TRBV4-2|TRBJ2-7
ASSQLGQISYEQY
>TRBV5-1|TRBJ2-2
ASSLQGLFRNTGELF
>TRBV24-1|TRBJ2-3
ATRGQGPRDTQY
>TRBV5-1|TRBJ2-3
ASTQLAGGTDTQY
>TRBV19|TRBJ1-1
ASSIGQGASEAF
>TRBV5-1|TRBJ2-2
SSSLGQLNTGELF
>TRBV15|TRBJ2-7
ATSSRDRGLYEQY
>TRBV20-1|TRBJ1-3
SAPSPGPSGNTIY
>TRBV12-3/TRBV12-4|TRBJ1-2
ASTERGSGYT
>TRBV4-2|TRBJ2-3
ASSQAQIRTPTDTQY
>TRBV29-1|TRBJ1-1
SVEGFGTPTEAF
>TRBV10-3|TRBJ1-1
AISRDGALNTEAF
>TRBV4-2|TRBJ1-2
ASSRDPGLRTLFYGYT
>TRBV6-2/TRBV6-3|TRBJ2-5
ASSYHLPASQETQY
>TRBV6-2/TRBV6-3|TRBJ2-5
ASSYPHRADQETQY
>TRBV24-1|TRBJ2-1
ATSDGGRYYNEQF
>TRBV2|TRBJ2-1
ASSPGRAGGSTYNEQF
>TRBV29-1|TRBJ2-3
SVEDRAMDTQY